The entry below gives a single TCR beta chain sequence along with its context. The target antigen is unknown. Both 60 Vbeta primers and 13 Jbeta primers went into the PCR. Method: immunoSEQ multiplex PCR; TCRdb's copy keeps in-frame clones and lacks some. Among 85,000 to 100,000 clones listed, 64% were seen once. The sample is drawn from a study of cytomegalovirus exposure and HLA in healthy donors. The overall study: An analysis done earlier identified 100 million to 140 million unique TCR beta sequences from around 180 million T cells. Study results and caveats: The authors judged a highly shared variant cluster likely a sequencing artifact. Productive status was seen about 90% or about 30% of the time for most TCR beta V segments in an earlier analysis.

Per the germline V gene, CDR1 is SGDLS and CDR2 is YYNGEE. V was clipped by 3 bases and J by 0 bases; unmatched bases: 7. CDR3 length: 17 residues. The V and J genes are TRBV9 and TRBJ2-2; 8 bases line up with TRBD1. Sequencing input: PBMCs. The TCR comes from a human donor in good health. The CDR3 nucleotides are TGTGCCAGCAGCGGACGTGGACAGGGTACGAACACCGGGGAGCTGTTTTTT. Residues: CASSGRGQGTNTGELFF.